This is a list of T cell receptor beta chains from one sample in a study of cytomegalovirus exposure and HLA in healthy donors. The data were produced by immunoSEQ multiplex PCR, yet TCRdb's version contains in-frame clones alone and is incomplete. The table has roughly 150,000 clones, 60% to 85% seen once. Sequencing input: PBMCs. Source of these receptors: a man younger than 45 in good health and CMV-seronegative. Each CDR3 is given with its conserved first and last residue. D genes are given only for firm matches. Not every row has a clone size; where given, it reads once, few, many or a size class.

v_call	j_call	clone_size	d_call	cdr3_aa	cdr3_nt
TRBV5-6	TRBJ2-7	NA	TRBD1	CASSPLGQGDYEQYF	TGTGCCAGCAGCCCGCTAGGACAGGGAGACTACGAGCAGTACTTC
TRBV7-9	TRBJ2-7	NA	NA	CASSLGLRPYEQYF	TGTGCCAGCAGCTTGGGTCTCAGGCCGTACGAGCAGTACTTC
TRBV6-6	TRBJ2-1	NA	TRBD2	CASSYLGTSGSNEQFF	TGTGCCAGCAGTTACCTCGGGACTAGCGGTTCTAATGAGCAGTTCTTC
TRBV28	TRBJ1-1	NA	NA	CASSSGNTEAFF	TGTGCCAGCAGTTCAGGGAACACTGAAGCTTTCTTT
TRBV4-1	TRBJ2-1	NA	NA	CASSQAELPSLGEQFF	TGCGCCAGCAGCCAAGCGGAACTACCGAGCCTTGGTGAGCAGTTCTTC
TRBV7-9	TRBJ1-5	NA	TRBD1	CASSRTGSGQPQHF	TGTGCCAGCAGCCGGACAGGGTCTGGGCAGCCCCAGCATTTT
TRBV2	TRBJ2-3	NA	TRBD1	CASSPPTGSTDTQYF	TGTGCCAGCAGTCCCCCGACAGGGTCCACAGATACGCAGTATTTT
TRBV5-1	TRBJ2-2	NA	TRBD2	CASSLASAGVDTGELFF	TGCGCCAGCAGCTTGGCCTCCGCGGGGGTGGACACCGGGGAGCTGTTTTTT
TRBV7-8	TRBJ1-5	few	NA	CASSSSQGYQPQHF	TGTGCCAGCAGCTCCTCGCAGGGATATCAGCCCCAGCATTTT
TRBV7-9	TRBJ1-4	NA	NA	CASSPLEGRGEKLFF	TGTGCCAGCAGTCCATTGGAGGGCCGGGGAGAAAAACTGTTTTTT
TRBV5-5	TRBJ1-2	few	TRBD1	CASSRTDRRIYTF	TGTGCCAGCAGCCGAACGGACAGGCGCATCTACACCTTC
TRBV2	TRBJ2-7	NA	TRBD1	CASSGSGQGDFYEQYF	TGTGCCAGCAGTGGGTCGGGACAGGGGGATTTTTACGAGCAGTACTTC
TRBV29-1	TRBJ1-1	NA	TRBD1	CSVGGTGRFTEAFF	TGCAGCGTCGGCGGGACAGGGCGGTTCACTGAAGCTTTCTTT
TRBV5-1	TRBJ2-3	NA	TRBD2	CASSLGGTSGADTQYF	TGCGCCAGCAGCTTGGGGGGGACTAGCGGGGCAGATACGCAGTATTTT
TRBV27	TRBJ2-7	NA	NA	CASRGESYEQYF	TGTGCCAGCAGAGGGGAATCCTACGAGCAGTACTTC
TRBV29-1	TRBJ1-1	NA	NA	CSVATGLEAFF	TGCAGCGTAGCTACAGGGCTTGAAGCTTTCTTT
TRBV9	TRBJ1-1	NA	NA	CASSPGHNANTEAFF	TGTGCCAGCAGCCCAGGACACAATGCGAACACTGAAGCTTTCTTT
TRBV29-1	TRBJ2-2	once	TRBD1	CSVGTGSNTGELFF	TGCAGCGTTGGGACAGGGTCAAACACCGGGGAGCTGTTTTTT
TRBV29-1	TRBJ2-7	few	NA	CSVDMWSGRIYEQYF	TGCAGCGTTGATATGTGGTCGGGAAGAATCTACGAGCAGTACTTC
TRBV25-1	TRBJ1-2	NA	NA	CASSEKGLQAGYTF	TGTGCCAGCAGTGAGAAAGGCCTTCAAGCGGGCTACACCTTC
TRBV18	TRBJ2-7	few	NA	CASSPMVADEQYF	TGTGCCAGCTCACCAATGGTAGCTGACGAGCAGTACTTC
TRBV6-1	TRBJ1-4	NA	NA	CASSEGGHSNEKLFF	TGTGCCAGCAGTGAAGGTGGGCACTCTAATGAAAAACTGTTTTTT
TRBV5-1	TRBJ2-3	NA	TRBD2	CASSLRGVITDTQYF	TGCGCCAGCAGCTTGCGGGGGGTTATCACAGATACGCAGTATTTT
TRBV10-3	TRBJ1-1	NA	NA	CATTGDTMNTEAFF	TGTGCCACCACTGGGGACACCATGAACACTGAAGCTTTCTTT
TRBV7-7	TRBJ2-7	few	NA	CASSPHRESYEQYF	TGTGCTAGCAGCCCCCATCGGGAATCCTACGAGCAGTACTTC
TRBV7-2	TRBJ2-3	NA	NA	CASSLAGTPLSTDTQYF	TGTGCCAGCAGCTTAGCCGGGACACCGCTTAGCACAGATACGCAGTATTTT
TRBV6-6	TRBJ1-3	NA	NA	CASSLTRVSGTTIYF	TGTGCCAGCAGTTTGACTAGGGTATCCGGAACCACCATATATTTT
TRBV28	TRBJ1-3	NA	TRBD1	CASSLYDKQGGSGNTIYF	TGTGCCAGCAGTCTCTACGATAAACAGGGGGGCTCTGGAAACACCATATATTTT
TRBV5-1	TRBJ2-1	NA	NA	CASSLRWTVPNEQFF	TGCGCCAGCAGCTTGCGTTGGACAGTTCCCAATGAGCAGTTCTTC
TRBV28	TRBJ2-7	NA	TRBD2	CASSFQDGRTYEQYF	TGTGCCAGCAGTTTTCAAGACGGGAGGACCTACGAGCAGTACTTC
TRBV6-5	TRBJ2-7	NA	TRBD2	CASSYRGRGYEQYF	TGTGCCAGCAGTTACCGCGGGAGGGGCTACGAGCAGTACTTC
TRBV27	TRBJ2-2	NA	TRBD1	CASGWTGGIYSNTGELFF	TGTGCCAGCGGGTGGACAGGGGGAATTTACTCGAACACCGGGGAGCTGTTTTTT
TRBV30	TRBJ2-7	few	TRBD1	CAWSVTGGAAYEQYF	TGTGCCTGGAGCGTGACAGGGGGCGCCGCCTACGAGCAGTACTTC
TRBV6-5	TRBJ2-5	NA	TRBD1	CASGGQRIYQETQYF	TGTGCCAGCGGGGGACAGAGGATTTACCAAGAGACCCAGTACTTC
TRBV29-1	TRBJ2-7	NA	NA	CSAKTGNSYEQYF	TGCAGCGCTAAGACAGGAAACTCCTACGAGCAGTACTTC
TRBV21-1	TRBJ1-4	once	NA	CAWGVFLLF	TGTGCCTGGGGGGTATTCTTGCTTTTT
TRBV5-1	TRBJ2-3	NA	NA	CASSLDLDTQYF	TGCGCCAGCAGCTTGGACTTAGATACGCAGTATTTT
TRBV7-8	TRBJ1-5	once	NA	CASSSDSQPQHF	TGTGCCAGCAGCTCGGACAGCCAACCCCAGCATTTT
TRBV13	TRBJ2-7	NA	TRBD2	CASSLEWGGRAGGQTYEQYF	TGTGCCAGCAGCTTAGAGTGGGGGGGTAGGGCGGGAGGACAGACCTACGAGCAGTACTTC
TRBV28	TRBJ2-5	NA	NA	CASTNGRVETQYF	TGTGCCAGCACCAACGGCCGGGTAGAGACCCAGTACTTC
TRBV14	TRBJ1-1	NA	NA	CASSIRGEETEAFF	TGTGCCAGCAGTATCAGGGGAGAAGAGACTGAAGCTTTCTTT
TRBV28	TRBJ1-5	few	TRBD1	CASTGGQGAYQPQHF	TGTGCCAGCACCGGGGGACAGGGAGCTTATCAGCCCCAGCATTTT
TRBV2	TRBJ1-1	NA	TRBD1	CASSEGQGLYAFF	TGTGCCAGCAGTGAGGGACAGGGATTGTATGCTTTCTTT
TRBV11-1	TRBJ2-7	NA	NA	CASSPLLPHRGGYEQYF	TGTGCCAGCAGCCCCCTCCTACCTCACAGGGGGGGCTACGAGCAGTACTTC
TRBV27	TRBJ2-2	NA	NA	CASSLDRTGTNTGELFF	TGTGCCAGCAGTTTAGATCGAACGGGGACGAACACCGGGGAGCTGTTTTTT
TRBV7-9	TRBJ2-1	NA	TRBD2	CASSLTSGDNEQFF	TGTGCCAGCAGCTTGACTAGCGGAGACAATGAGCAGTTCTTC
TRBV6-5	TRBJ1-2	NA	TRBD1	CASRIRDRERYGYTF	TGTGCCAGCAGAATTCGGGACAGGGAGCGCTATGGCTACACCTTC
TRBV27	TRBJ2-7	NA	NA	CASSSGDLYEQYF	TGTGCCAGCAGTTCCGGAGATCTCTACGAGCAGTACTTC
TRBV7-8	TRBJ2-7	NA	TRBD2	CASSLVKLAGYYEQYF	TGTGCCAGCAGCTTAGTGAAGCTAGCGGGATACTACGAGCAGTACTTC
TRBV29-1	TRBJ2-7	NA	TRBD1	CSVGGTRQGSYEQYF	TGCAGCGTTGGGGGGACAAGACAGGGGTCCTACGAGCAGTACTTC
TRBV5-1	TRBJ2-2	few	NA	CASSFGAGVNTGELFF	TGCGCCAGCAGCTTCGGGGCAGGGGTGAACACCGGGGAGCTGTTTTTT
TRBV6-5	TRBJ2-3	few	NA	CASRSQPDTQYF	TGTGCCAGCAGGTCACAGCCAGATACGCAGTATTTT
TRBV4-2	TRBJ1-5	NA	NA	CASSQGRTDQPQHF	TGTGCCAGCAGCCAAGGACGGACAGATCAGCCCCAGCATTTT
TRBV28	TRBJ1-2	NA	NA	CASCESGGYYGYTF	TGTGCCAGCTGTGAATCGGGGGGCTACTATGGCTACACCTTC
TRBV11-2	TRBJ2-7	few	TRBD2	CASSSQTGLVSDEQYF	TGTGCCAGCAGCTCACAAACCGGACTAGTTTCCGACGAGCAGTACTTC
TRBV28	TRBJ2-7	NA	TRBD2	CASSSRTSGRYTGEQYF	TGTGCCAGTAGTTCGAGGACTAGCGGGAGATACACAGGCGAGCAGTACTTC
TRBV28	TRBJ2-7	NA	TRBD1	CASSLNRGREQYF	TGCGCCAGCAGTTTGAACAGGGGGAGGGAGCAGTACTTC
TRBV5-6	TRBJ1-5	NA	NA	CASSSGGGTGGNQPQHF	TGTGCCAGCAGTTCCGGTGGTGGAACGGGAGGCAATCAGCCCCAGCATTTT